A single sample is the source of the 14 T cell receptor beta chains below, sequenced in a study of shared clonotypes between healthy human individuals. Sequenced by immunoSEQ multiplex PCR; TCRdb stores in-frame clones only, minus some. The sample shows approximately 500,000 clones, more than 65% of them seen only once. The sequenced sample consisted of PBMCs. The receptors originated from a middle-aged woman in good health. Some clones in this sample may be carry-over from other donors' samples.

The chain combines TRBV19 with TRBJ1-1; D gene ambiguous. Germline V gene sequence: CDR1 LNHDA, CDR2 SQIVND (reference sequence). CDR3 length: 14 residues. The V and J ends lost 10 bases and 0 bases respectively, with 15 bases between them. The CDR3 loop is CATSEGRVNTEAFF. DNA of the CDR3: TGTGCCACCTCAGAGGGCCGGGTGAACACTGAAGCTTTCTTT.

This clone has only a few counts. The chain uses TRBV19 and TRBJ2-1; weak D call: TRBD2 (5 bases). CDR1 and CDR2 (germline): LNHDA, SQIVND (reference sequence). This CDR3 comprises 15 residues. Trimming stripped 1 base from V and 8 bases from J, with 15 bases between. The CDR3 coding sequence is TGTGCCAGTAGTATAGTATGGGGATCGGGGTATGAGCAGTTCTTC. It is translated as CASSIVWGSGYEQFF. The complete variable domain, with remaining parts taken from reference TRBV19 and TRBJ2-1, reads DGGITQSPKYLFRKEGQNVTLSCEQNLNHDAMYWYRQDPGQGLRLIYYSQIVNDFQKGDIAEGYSVSREKKESFPLTVTSAQKNPTAFYLCASSIVWGSGYEQFFGPGTRLTVL.

At least ten counts were recorded for this clone. The CDR3 DNA reads as TGTGCCAGCAGTGAAGGCGAGGGGACAGGTGAAAAACTGTTTTTT. This gives the protein CASSEGEGTGEKLFF. The V call is TRBV6-1, the J call TRBJ1-4, with 8 bases identical to TRBD1. This CDR3 spans 15 amino acids. Trimming took 1 base from V and 7 from J; bases not matched to a gene: 5. Germline CDR1 MNHNS, CDR2 SASEGT.

This clone was found many times. This sample includes further DNA sequences coding for the same CDR3. This chain connects TRBV7-8 to TRBJ2-1, with TRBD2 matching 7 bases. The length of the CDR3 is 15 residues. The germline V gene has CDR1 SGHVS and CDR2 FQNEAQ. With V trimmed by 6 bases and J by 9 bases, 14 bases remained unmatched. CDR3: CASSEREGPSGEQFF. The CDR3 DNA reads TGTGCCAGCAGTGAGAGGGAGGGCCCCTCGGGTGAGCAGTTCTTC.

In the case of this clone: A single base is all that separates this from a far larger clone, so a read error is likely. V gene TRBV5-6 combines with J gene TRBJ1-1; 8 nucleotides line up with TRBD1. V lost 4 bases to trimming and J lost 2 bases; unmatched junction nucleotides: 7. CDR1 is SGHDT and CDR2 is YYEEEE in the germline V gene. The CDR3 length is 15 residues. CDR3 coding DNA: TGTGCCAGCAGCGCCGCGGCAGGGGGCAACACTGAAGCTTTCTTT. Protein: CASSAAAGGNTEAFF.

V usage is TRBV15 and J usage is TRBJ2-7; weak D call: TRBD2 (6 bases). The V gene lost 0 bases and the J gene lost 0 bases, with 12 bases spanning the gap. Germline values: CDR1 LNHNV, CDR2 YYDKDF (reference sequence). This CDR3 has 16 amino acids. The CDR3 loop is CATSRDRREPSYEQYF. The CDR3 nucleotides are TGTGCCACCAGCAGAGATCGGAGGGAGCCCTCCTACGAGCAGTACTTC.

The chain couples TRBV28 to TRBJ2-7; either TRBD1 or TRBD2 may fit D (7 bases each). V dropped 6 bases and J dropped 4 bases, with 13 bases sitting between them. The CDR3 has 13 residues. The germline V gene has CDR1 MDHEN and CDR2 SYDVKM. The CDR3: CASSPGGGYEQYF. DNA for the CDR3: TGTGCCAGCAGCCCAGGGGGGGGTTACGAGCAGTACTTC.

The chain uses TRBV2 and TRBJ2-4, with 9 bases that match TRBD2. The CDR3 is 15 amino acids. Germline trimming cut 6 bases from V and 7 bases from J; bases unmatched to any gene: 10. Germline CDR1 and CDR2: SNHLY and FYNNEI. CDR3 residues: CASRDSGLAINIQYF. In DNA form, the CDR3 reads TGTGCCAGCAGGGATTCTGGACTAGCGATTAACATTCAGTACTTC.

The gene calls are TRBV7-2 and TRBJ1-2; D might be TRBD1 (5 bases). CDR1 is SGHTA and CDR2 is FQGNSA in the germline V gene. The CDR3 covers 15 residues. Trimming cost V 3 bases and J 3 bases, with 14 bases left between them. The CDR3 loop reads CASSLGGRDYYGYTF. The CDR3, as DNA: TGTGCCAGCAGCTTGGGGGGACGCGATTACTATGGCTACACCTTC.

As to this clone: Only one base separates this from a far larger clonotype, so it likely reflects a read error. V is TRBV6-1 and J is TRBJ1-2, with D maybe TRBD1 (6 bases). CDR1 and CDR2 (germline): MNHNS, SASEGT. The ends were cut back, 10 bases at V and 5 bases at J, with 17 bases in the middle. The CDR3 has 13 amino acids. The CDR3 protein is CATEGGGNYGYTF. The DNA of the CDR3 is TGTGCCACCGAGGGAGGGGGGAATTATGGCTACACCTTC.

The chain has TRBV28 and TRBJ2-7, with TRBD1 matching over 10 bases. Germline V gene sequence: CDR1 MDHEN, CDR2 SYDVKM. The trim removed 7 bases at V and 2 bases at J, leaving 11 bases unmatched. The CDR3 consists of 16 residues. CDR3 in DNA: TGTGCCAGCACGGGTCCGGGACAGGGGACAGCCTACGAGCAGTACTTC. As protein: CASTGPGQGTAYEQYF.

V is TRBV5-6 and J is TRBJ1-2; D gene ambiguous. The CDR3 spans 14 residues. The germline V gene has CDR1 SGHDT and CDR2 YYEEEE. V was clipped by 3 bases and J by 4 bases, with 13 bases between them. This CDR3 reads CASSSTPRGYGYTF. The CDR3 DNA reads as TGTGCCAGCAGCTCGACTCCCCGGGGCTATGGCTACACCTTC.

The gene calls are TRBV5-1 and TRBJ2-7, with 9 nucleotides matching TRBD2. The CDR3 spans 16 residues. Unmatched junction bases numbered 10, after V lost 4 bases and J lost 2 bases. Germline V CDR1 and CDR2: SGHRS, YFSETQ. The CDR3 sequence: CASSATRAGGTYEQYF. In DNA form, the CDR3 reads TGCGCCAGCAGCGCCACGCGAGCGGGAGGTACCTACGAGCAGTACTTC. Complete variable domain (other parts from reference TRBV5-1 and TRBJ2-7): KAGVTQTPRYLIKTRGQQVTLSCSPISGHRSVSWYQQTPGQGLQFLFEYFSETQRNKGNFPGRFSGRQFSNSRSEMNVSTLELGDSALYLCASSATRAGGTYEQYFGPGTRLTVT.

This clone was observed a single time. The chain has TRBV6-5 and TRBJ2-3, with D maybe TRBD1 (5 bases). Germline V CDR1 and CDR2: MNHEY, SVGAGI. The germline V and J ends were trimmed by 7 bases and 7 bases, with 21 bases remaining between them. The CDR3 has 15 residues. CDR3 loop: CASTPGGAGLNTQYF. CDR3 coding DNA: TGTGCCAGCACCCCGGGTGGGGCAGGGTTGAATACGCAGTATTTT.